This entry describes one T cell receptor (beta chain). The antigen remains undetermined. The read falls 3 residues short of the CDR3 end, and the missing part is taken from the germline J gene. Data came from immunoSEQ multiplex PCR; TCRdb stores just in-frame clones and leaves some out. Its table records around 30,000 clones. This sample is drawn from a study of T cells in women clearing cervical HPV infection. The V gene's germline CDR1 is DFQATT and CDR2 SNEGSKA (reference sequence). The CDR3 covers 16 residues. J was trimmed by 3 bases and V by 5 bases; bases with no gene match: 12. Study-level results: It is unknown whether associations predate infection; no effector/memory or HPV-specific sorting.

The sequencing sample was made of blood buffy coat. This chain joins TRBV20-1 and TRBJ2-7; 11 nucleotides match TRBD1. The sequence derives from a woman between 18 and 70 years old with a cervical HPV16 infection that either progressed to CIN3+ or cleared (not recorded which). This CDR3 reads CSAETGWGQGGYEQYF. The CDR3 bases that were read are TGCAGTGCTGAAACGGGGTGGGGACAGGGGGGCTACGAG.